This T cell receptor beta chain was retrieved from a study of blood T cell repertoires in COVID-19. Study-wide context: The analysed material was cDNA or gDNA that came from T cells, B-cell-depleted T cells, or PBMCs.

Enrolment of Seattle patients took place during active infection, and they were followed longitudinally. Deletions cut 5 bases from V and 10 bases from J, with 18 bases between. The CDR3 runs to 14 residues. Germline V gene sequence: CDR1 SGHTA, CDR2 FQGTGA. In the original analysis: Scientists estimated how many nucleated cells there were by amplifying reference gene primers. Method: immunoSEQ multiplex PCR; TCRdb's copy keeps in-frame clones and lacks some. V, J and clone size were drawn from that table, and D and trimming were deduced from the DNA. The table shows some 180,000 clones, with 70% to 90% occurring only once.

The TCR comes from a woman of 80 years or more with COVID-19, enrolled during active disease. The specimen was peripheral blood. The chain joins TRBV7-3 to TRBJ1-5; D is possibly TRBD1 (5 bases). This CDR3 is CASSPSGGESPQHF. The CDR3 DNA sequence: TGTGCCAGCAGCCCCAGTGGAGGGGAAAGTCCCCAGCATTTT.